This TCR beta chain came from a study of blood T cell repertoires in COVID-19. At the level of the study: Sources were T cells, B-cell-depleted T cells, or PBMCs; the material itself was cDNA or gDNA.

Some clones are missing from TCRdb's copy, which holds only in-frame ones; the method was immunoSEQ multiplex PCR. The sample lists approximately 260,000 clones; roughly 80% were seen once. Germline CDR1 reads SGHAT; CDR2 reads FQNNGV. V trimming: 1 base; J trimming: 5 bases; junction bases outside the gene matches: 15. CDR3 size: 18 residues. The TCR was taken from a man in his thirties or forties with acute COVID-19. The sequenced sample consisted of PBMCs or T cells enriched from blood (not recorded which). The chain carries TRBV11-2 and TRBJ2-3, with 7 bases that match TRBD2. As DNA, the CDR3 is TGTGCCAGCAGCTTAGCTCCCGGGACTATGGGGGGTTTAGATACGCAGTATTTT. It yields the protein CASSLAPGTMGGLDTQYF.